This T cell receptor (beta chain) appears in the sequencing data of a study of T-cell memory formation after mild COVID-19. Overall study context: The two donors had largely donor-specific TCR clusters. Study-level findings and limits: Specificity for SARS-CoV-2 was not confirmed among the second-wave clones peaking on day 37. Memory from before infection featured some responding clones, which suggests cross-reactive memory joined.

The CDR3 covers 13 residues. V lost 6 bases, J lost 4 bases, and 12 bases lay in between. This clonotype was counted a few times. The antigen is undetermined. MiXCR, applied by TCRdb to the 5' RACE reads, yields one record per CDR3 protein. The sample has 250,000 to 300,000 distinct CDR3 sequences, about a sixth seen once. The V gene is TRBV12-3 or TRBV12-4, the J gene TRBJ1-2; D is perhaps TRBD1 (5 bases). This sequence originates from a man younger than 30 who had mild COVID-19 (a few samples of this study predate the infection). Cell type and time point are not known. The sample consisted of PBMCs or a T cell subset sorted from them (not recorded which). CDR3 in amino acids: CASSPRGGYGYTF. The CDR3 region has the DNA TGTGCCAGCAGCCCGAGGGGCGGCTATGGCTACACCTTC.